The 25 T cell receptor beta chains listed next were all sequenced from one sample in a study of T-cell memory formation after mild COVID-19. TCRdb reprocessed the 5' RACE reads via MiXCR and lists one record per CDR3 protein. The sample shows approximately 260,000 distinct CDR3 sequences, 16% of them seen only once. Material: PBMCs or a T cell subset sorted from them (not recorded which). The receptors stem from a man between 18 and 29 years old who had mild COVID-19 (a few samples of this study predate the infection). Cell type and time point are not known.

The chain joins TRBV5-1 to TRBJ2-7; 7 bases are shared with TRBD1. The germline CDR1 and CDR2 sequences are SGHRS and YFSETQ. This CDR3 spans 14 amino acids. V lost 4 bases, J lost 4 bases, and 8 bases stayed unmatched. CDR3: CASSPRQGGYEQYV. The CDR3 DNA sequence: TGCGCCAGCAGCCCTCGACAGGGCGGATACGAGCAGTACGTC.

This clonotype was recorded a few times. The chain recombines TRBV29-1 with TRBJ1-2, with D perhaps matching TRBD1 (5 bases). Trimming removed 5 bases at V and 5 bases at J, with 18 bases between. Germline V CDR1 and CDR2: SQVTM, ANQGSEA. There are 14 residues in the CDR3. The CDR3 coding sequence is TGCAGCGTTTGGGACGTCGATGGTCGGTATGGCTACACCTTC. Protein product: CSVWDVDGRYGYTF.

The sample holds a few counts of this clonotype. The V gene is TRBV7-9, the J gene TRBJ2-7; TRBD1 is a possible D gene (6 bases). V shed 6 bases and J shed 2 bases, with 11 bases lying between them. This CDR3 is 13 amino acids long. CDR1 and CDR2 from the germline V gene are SEHNR and FQNEAQ (reference sequence). The CDR3 sequence: CASSSDSTYEQYF. As DNA, the CDR3 is TGTGCCAGCAGTTCGGACAGTACCTACGAGCAGTACTTC. Full variable domain (rest looked up from reference TRBV7-9 and TRBJ2-7): DTGVSQNPRHKITKRGQNVTFRCDPISEHNRLYWYRQTLGQGPEFLTYFQNEAQLEKSRLLSDRFSAERPKGSFSTLEIQRTEQGDSAMYLCASSSDSTYEQYFGPGTRLTVT.

The sample holds many counts of this clonotype. The chain recombines TRBV7-9 with TRBJ2-1; 8 nucleotides align to TRBD1. Per the germline V gene, CDR1 is SEHNR and CDR2 is FQNEAQ (reference sequence). The CDR3 is 13 amino acids. The J segment lost 12 bases and the V segment lost 3 bases, leaving 7 bases of the junction unmatched. This CDR3 reads CASSFGTGGMQFF. CDR3 nucleotide sequence: TGTGCCAGCAGCTTTGGGACAGGAGGGATGCAGTTCTTC. The entire variable domain, with the rest obtained from reference TRBV7-9 and TRBJ2-1, is as follows: DTGVSQNPRHKITKRGQNVTFRCDPISEHNRLYWYRQTLGQGPEFLTYFQNEAQLEKSRLLSDRFSAERPKGSFSTLEIQRTEQGDSAMYLCASSFGTGGMQFFGPGTRLTVL.

This clonotype has just a few counts. The chain combines TRBV5-1 with TRBJ2-7; D is uncertain. The CDR3 loop spans 15 amino acids. Trimming removed 1 base from V and 3 bases from J, with 14 bases in between. The germline gives CDR1 SGHRS, CDR2 YFSETQ. CDR3 in amino acids: CASSLSPSAFYEQYV. The CDR3 DNA follows: TGCGCCAGCAGCTTGTCGCCGTCAGCCTTCTACGAGCAGTACGTC.

This clonotype came up a few times. V is TRBV20-1 and J is TRBJ1-2; D uncertain. Germline V gives CDR1 DFQATT, CDR2 SNEGSKA (reference sequence). The CDR3 runs to 10 residues. Between the trimmed V and J ends, which lost 4 bases and 6 bases, there was a span of 6 bases. CDR3 in amino acids: CSANPNGYTF. The CDR3 bases are TGCAGTGCTAACCCTAATGGCTACACCTTC.

The V call is TRBV27, the J call TRBJ1-1; D not resolved. The germline gives CDR1 MNHEY, CDR2 SMNVEV (reference sequence). The CDR3 extends over 13 amino acids. V gave up 6 bases and J gave up 5 bases, with 13 bases separating them. The CDR3 nucleotides are TGTGCCAGCAGCCCCAGTTGGCCGACTGAAGCTTTCTTT. Encoded protein: CASSPSWPTEAFF.

The chain recombines TRBV30 with TRBJ2-7; D ambiguous. This CDR3 has 14 amino acids. V lost 2 bases to trimming and J lost 3 bases, with 14 bases between them. CDR1 and CDR2 (germline): GTSNPN, SVGIG (reference sequence). Here the CDR3 DNA reads TGTGCCTGGAGTCCCGGGCCCCGAGGCTACGAGCAGTACTTC. Translating gives CAWSPGPRGYEQYF.

This chain connects TRBV10-3 to TRBJ2-7, with 8 positions matching TRBD2. The length of the CDR3 is 13 residues. The germline CDR1 and CDR2 sequences are ENHRY and SYGVKD. J was trimmed by 3 bases and V by 3 bases; bases with no gene match: 1. The CDR3 DNA reads TGTGCCATCAGTGACGGGGGGGGCTACGAGCAGTACGTC. Its protein product is CAISDGGGYEQYV.

The chain couples TRBV6-2 or TRBV6-3 to TRBJ1-5, with D possibly matching TRBD1 (6 bases). Trimming shortened V by 3 bases and J by 13 bases, and 13 bases separated the two germline ends. This CDR3 has 12 residues. CDR1 and CDR2 (germline): MNHEY, SVGEGT. The CDR3 loop reads CASSYRGGGQHF. The DNA of the CDR3 is TGTGCCAGCAGTTATCGGGGGGGCGGACAGCATTTT.

The gene calls are TRBV4-3 and TRBJ1-2; weak D call: TRBD1 (5 bases). Between the trimmed V and J ends, which lost 2 bases and 2 bases, there was a span of 9 bases. Germline values: CDR1 LGHNA, CDR2 YSLEER. CDR3 length: 14 amino acids. CDR3 in amino acids: CASSQQTANYGYTF. In DNA, the CDR3 is TGCGCCAGCAGCCAACAGACAGCCAACTATGGCTACACCTTC.

V usage is TRBV28 and J usage is TRBJ2-7; D is unresolved. V was shortened by 4 bases and J by 7 bases, with 11 bases between the two germline ends. Germline V CDR1 and CDR2: MDHEN, SYDVKM. The CDR3 totals 12 residues. CDR3: CASSYLGREQYV. CDR3 nucleotides: TGTGCCAGCAGTTATCTGGGAAGGGAGCAGTACGTC.

This clonotype was observed a few times. This sequence joins TRBV7-2 and TRBJ2-5; D possibly corresponds to TRBD2 (5 bases). This CDR3 region has 14 residues. Looked up from germline, CDR1 is SGHTA and CDR2 is FQGNSA. Trimming took off 1 base at V and 5 bases at J, with 11 bases between the two ends. CDR3: CASSLVREEETQYF. The CDR3 bases are TGTGCCAGCAGCTTAGTTCGGGAAGAGGAGACCCAGTACTTC.

The chain links TRBV6-2 or TRBV6-3 to TRBJ2-3; 11 bases line up with TRBD2. CDR3 length: 17 amino acids. Trimming cost V 3 bases and J 10 bases; bases outside gene matches: 15. Germline assignment: CDR1 MNHEY and CDR2 SVGEGT. This CDR3 is CASSYLAGGGRDWAQYF. The CDR3, as DNA: TGTGCCAGCAGTTATCTAGCGGGGGGCGGCCGCGATTGGGCGCAGTATTTT.

The rearrangement links TRBV7-3 to TRBJ1-1; the D gene is possibly TRBD1 (5 bases). V shed 3 bases and J shed 4 bases, with 18 bases lying between them. CDR3 length: 16 amino acids. Germline loops: CDR1 SGHTA, CDR2 FQGTGA. The DNA of the CDR3 is TGTGCCAGCAGCTTTAAGAGACGGGGAAGGGGCACTGAAGCTTTCTTT. Translating gives CASSFKRRGRGTEAFF. Together with reference TRBV7-3 and TRBJ1-1, the CDR3 gives the full variable domain: GAGVSQTPSNKVTEKGKYVELRCDPISGHTALYWYRQSLGQGPEFLIYFQGTGAADDSGLPNDRFFAVRPEGSVSTLKIQRTERGDSAVYLCASSFKRRGRGTEAFFGQGTRLTVV.

The sample holds one count of this clonotype. The chain has TRBV4-3 and TRBJ2-1; 13 nucleotides agree with TRBD2. The CDR3 runs to 15 residues. V dropped 4 bases and J dropped 8; count of bases not matched to a gene: 5. Germline CDR1 and CDR2: LGHNA and YSLEER. DNA for the CDR3: TGCGCCAGCAGCCCCCGACTAGCGGGGGGTGATGAGCAGTTCTTC. Translating gives CASSPRLAGGDEQFF.

This clonotype was picked up a small number of times. V and J are TRBV7-2 and TRBJ1-6; D gene unclear. Trimming removed 3 bases from V and 6 bases from J, with 15 bases in between. Germline lookup yields CDR1 SGHTA and CDR2 FQGNSA. The length of the CDR3 is 16 residues. The CDR3 DNA reads as TGTGCCAGCAGCTTGGGTAGCAGGTGGCTTAATTCACCCCTCCACTTT. Protein sequence: CASSLGSRWLNSPLHF. The full variable domain, in which reference TRBV7-2 and TRBJ1-6 provide the parts outside the CDR3, is GAGVSQSPSNKVTEKGKDVELRCDPISGHTALYWYRQSLGQGLEFLIYFQGNSAPDKSGLPSDRFSAERTGGSVSTLTIQRTQQEDSAVYLCASSLGSRWLNSPLHFGNGTRLTVT.

This chain links TRBV27 with TRBJ1-5; D may be TRBD1 (6 bases). The germline CDR1 and CDR2 sequences are MNHEY and SMNVEV (reference sequence). Trimming took off 7 bases at V and 3 bases at J, with 19 bases between the two ends. The CDR3 spans 16 residues. The CDR3 loop reads CASKFEGVGYNQPQHF. CDR3 sequence (DNA): TGTGCCAGCAAGTTCGAGGGGGTGGGCTACAATCAGCCCCAGCATTTT.

This clonotype came up a few times. The chain recombines TRBV9 with TRBJ1-2; 9 nucleotides line up with TRBD1. The CDR3 sequence is 14 residues long. Looked up from germline, CDR1 is SGDLS and CDR2 is YYNGEE. With V trimmed by 4 bases and J by 4 bases, 5 bases remained unmatched. CDR3: CASSNRDRVYGYTF. The CDR3 nucleotides are TGTGCCAGCAGCAACCGGGACAGGGTCTATGGCTACACCTTC.

DNA for the CDR3: TGTGCCGCAAAAACAGGCCCGCATGAGCAGTTCTTC. As protein: CAAKTGPHEQFF. This chain uses TRBV2 with TRBJ2-1, with a weak D call TRBD1 (5 bases). Germline loops: CDR1 SNHLY, CDR2 FYNNEI. The CDR3 extends over 12 amino acids. With 11 bases removed from V and 8 bases from J, the gap between germline ends came to 16 bases.

V and J are TRBV7-2 and TRBJ2-6, with D possibly being TRBD1 (5 bases). The CDR3 runs 19 residues. CDR1 and CDR2 (germline): SGHTA, FQGNSA. Between the trimmed V and J ends, which lost 0 bases and 0 bases, there was a span of 15 bases. CDR3 protein: CASSLAPARAYSGANVLTF. CDR3 coding DNA: TGTGCCAGCAGCTTAGCCCCCGCCAGGGCCTACTCTGGGGCCAACGTCCTGACTTTC. Full variable domain (rest looked up from reference TRBV7-2 and TRBJ2-6): GAGVSQSPSNKVTEKGKDVELRCDPISGHTALYWYRQSLGQGLEFLIYFQGNSAPDKSGLPSDRFSAERTGGSVSTLTIQRTQQEDSAVYLCASSLAPARAYSGANVLTFGAGSRLTVL.

This clonotype appeared a few times. The genes are TRBV9 and TRBJ2-2, with 8 bases fitting TRBD2. Germline V gene sequence: CDR1 SGDLS, CDR2 YYNGEE. Losses at the gene ends were 2 bases for V and 4 bases for J; bases not matched to a gene: 7. The CDR3 loop spans 16 amino acids. The CDR3 DNA follows: TGTGCCAGCAGCGTCCTAGCGGGCCTGGCCACCGGGGAGCTGTTTTTT. Translated: CASSVLAGLATGELFF. Full variable domain (missing parts from reference TRBV9 and TRBJ2-2): DSGVTQTPKHLITATGQRVTLRCSPRSGDLSVYWYQQSLDQGLQFLIQYYNGEERAKGNILERFSAQQFPDLHSELNLSSLELGDSALYFCASSVLAGLATGELFFGEGSRLTVL.

V usage is TRBV7-2 and J usage is TRBJ2-6, with D perhaps being TRBD1 or TRBD2 (5 bases each). CDR3 length: 15 amino acids. V lost 5 bases and J lost 3, with 11 bases in between. Germline-derived CDR1 and CDR2 are SGHTA and FQGNSA. The CDR3 reads CASSPLGVGANVLTF. The CDR3 nucleotides read TGTGCCAGCAGCCCCCTGGGGGTTGGGGCCAACGTCCTGACTTTC.

This clonotype was counted between two and nine times. The rearrangement joins TRBV5-1 to TRBJ1-2; TRBD1 aligns across 10 bases. The CDR3 has 14 amino acids. Per the germline V gene, CDR1 is SGHRS and CDR2 is YFSETQ. Trimming cost V 3 bases and J 5 bases; bases outside gene matches: 4. CDR3 coding DNA: TGCGCCAGCAGCTCCGGACAGGGGGAGTATGGCTACACCTTC. This codes for CASSSGQGEYGYTF.

This clonotype occurred a few times. The rearrangement links TRBV20-1 to TRBJ2-3; tentative D call: TRBD2 (5 bases). This CDR3 has 15 residues. Germline CDR1 is DFQATT and CDR2 is SNEGSKA (reference sequence). V shed 0 bases and J shed 2 bases, with 12 bases lying between them. CDR3: CSARDPRGDTDTQYF. In DNA, the CDR3 is TGCAGTGCTAGAGACCCACGGGGTGACACAGATACGCAGTATTTT.